This T cell receptor (beta chain) was profiled in a study of type 1 regulatory T cells. Study details: T-allo10 is a Tr1-enriched, alloantigen-specific CD4 T cell product made in vitro.

TCRdb re-called the reads through MiXCR, storing one row per CDR3 protein. Of 35,000 to 50,000 distinct CDR3 sequences in the sample, less than 15% were seen once. General study findings and limits: Compared with non-Tr1 cells, Tr1 cells showed a narrower TCR repertoire.

The sample holds a few counts of this clonotype. Its antigen is not known. The receptor was derived from a human donor in good health. Sequenced: cultured non-Tr1 T cells, either the whole culture or a sorted T cell fraction (not recorded which).

CDR3 nucleotide sequence: TGCAGTGCTACTAGGGACAGCTCCTACGAGCAGTACTTC. Amino acids: CSATRDSSYEQYF. The genes are TRBV20-1 and TRBJ2-7; 7 bases are shared with TRBD1. The V segment lost 4 bases and the J segment 0 bases; nucleotides outside the gene matches: 3. Germline CDR1 reads DFQATT; CDR2 reads SNEGSKA (reference sequence). The CDR3 is 13 residues long.